This TCR beta chain was captured in a study of blood T cell repertoires in COVID-19. Study-wide background: From T cells, B-cell-depleted T cells, or PBMCs came the material, which was cDNA or gDNA.

The CDR3 contains 16 residues. From germline, CDR1 is MGHRA and CDR2 YSYEKL. The V and J ends lost 2 bases and 4 bases respectively, with 14 bases between them. This table comes from immunoSEQ multiplex PCR, and its TCRdb copy is limited to in-frame clones, with some not included. Altogether 200,000 to 250,000 clones are present, around four fifths being singletons, with the ten largest covering just under 20%. The V and J genes are TRBV4-1 and TRBJ1-4; perhaps TRBD1 as D (5 bases). The clonotype originates from a man aged 25 to 45 with active or convalescent COVID-19. The sample consisted of peripheral blood. CDR3 protein: CASSQNGARGNEKLFF. The CDR3 region has the DNA TGCGCCAGCAGCCAAAATGGGGCAAGGGGTAATGAAAAACTGTTTTTT.